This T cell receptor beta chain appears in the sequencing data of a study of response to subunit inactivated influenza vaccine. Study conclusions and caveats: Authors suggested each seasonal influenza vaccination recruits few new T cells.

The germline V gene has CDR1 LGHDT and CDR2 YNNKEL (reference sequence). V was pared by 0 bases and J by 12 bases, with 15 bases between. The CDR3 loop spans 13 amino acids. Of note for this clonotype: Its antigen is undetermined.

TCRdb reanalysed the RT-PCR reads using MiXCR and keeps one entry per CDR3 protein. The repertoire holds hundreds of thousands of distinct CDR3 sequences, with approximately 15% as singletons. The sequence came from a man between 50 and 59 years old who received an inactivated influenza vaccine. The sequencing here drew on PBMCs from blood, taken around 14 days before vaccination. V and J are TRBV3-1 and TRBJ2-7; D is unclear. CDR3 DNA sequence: TGTGCCAGCAGCCAAGATAATGACGACACGTCGTACTTC. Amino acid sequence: CASSQDNDDTSYF.